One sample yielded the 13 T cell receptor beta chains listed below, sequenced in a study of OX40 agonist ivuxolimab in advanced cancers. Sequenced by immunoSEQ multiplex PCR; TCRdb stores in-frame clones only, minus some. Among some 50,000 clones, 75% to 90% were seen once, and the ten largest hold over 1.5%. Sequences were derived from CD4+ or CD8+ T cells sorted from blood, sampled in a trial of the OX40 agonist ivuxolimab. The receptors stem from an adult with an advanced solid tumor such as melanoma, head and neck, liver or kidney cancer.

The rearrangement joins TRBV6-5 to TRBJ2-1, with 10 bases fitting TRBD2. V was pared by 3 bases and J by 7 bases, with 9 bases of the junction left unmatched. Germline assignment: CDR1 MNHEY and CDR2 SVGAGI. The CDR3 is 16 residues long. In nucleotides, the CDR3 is TGTGCCAGCAGTTATAGGGGTGGGACTAGCGTGAATGAGCAGTTCTTC. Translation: CASSYRGGTSVNEQFF.

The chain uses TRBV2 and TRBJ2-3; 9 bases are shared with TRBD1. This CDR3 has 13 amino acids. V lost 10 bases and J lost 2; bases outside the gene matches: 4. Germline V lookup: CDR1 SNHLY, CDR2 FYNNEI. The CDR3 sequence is CATGQGTTDTQYF. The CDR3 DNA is TGTGCCACCGGACAGGGGACCACAGATACGCAGTATTTT.

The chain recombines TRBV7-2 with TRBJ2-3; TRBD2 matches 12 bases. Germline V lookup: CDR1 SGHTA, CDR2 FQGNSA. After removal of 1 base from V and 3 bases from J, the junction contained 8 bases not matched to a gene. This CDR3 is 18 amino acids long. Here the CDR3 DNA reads TGTGCCAGCAGCTTAGTCTGGCTAGCGGGAGGGCCAACAGATACGCAGTATTTT. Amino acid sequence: CASSLVWLAGGPTDTQYF. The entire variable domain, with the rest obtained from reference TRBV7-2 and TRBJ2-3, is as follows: GAGVSQSPSNKVTEKGKDVELRCDPISGHTALYWYRQSLGQGLEFLIYFQGNSAPDKSGLPSDRFSAERTGGSVSTLTIQRTQQEDSAVYLCASSLVWLAGGPTDTQYFGPGTRLTVL.

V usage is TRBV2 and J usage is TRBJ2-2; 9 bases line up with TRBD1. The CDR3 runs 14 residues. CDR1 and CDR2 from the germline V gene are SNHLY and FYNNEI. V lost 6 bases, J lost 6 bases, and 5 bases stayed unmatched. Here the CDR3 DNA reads TGTGCCAGCAGAGAACAGGGGGCGGCCGGGGAGCTGTTTTTT. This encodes CASREQGAAGELFF.

The CDR3 nucleotides read TGCGCCAGCAGCGCAACTCATAGCTCCTACAATGAGCAGTTCTTC. Its translation: CASSATHSSYNEQFF. V gene TRBV4-3 combines with J gene TRBJ2-1, with D uncertain. The CDR3 extends over 15 amino acids. Per the germline V gene, CDR1 is LGHNA and CDR2 is YSLEER. Deletions cut 5 bases from V and 0 bases from J, with 11 bases between.

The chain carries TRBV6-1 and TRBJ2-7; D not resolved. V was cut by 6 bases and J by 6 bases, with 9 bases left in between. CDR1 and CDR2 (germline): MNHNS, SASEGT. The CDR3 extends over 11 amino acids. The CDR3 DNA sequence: TGTGCCAGCAGCCTTATAACCGAGCAGTACTTC. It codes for CASSLITEQYF.

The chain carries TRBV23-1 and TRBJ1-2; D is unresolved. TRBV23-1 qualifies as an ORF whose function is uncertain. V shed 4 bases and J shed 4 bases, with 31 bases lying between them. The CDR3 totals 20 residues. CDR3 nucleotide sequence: TGCGCCAGCAGTCTTTCTCCGGCCGATCCCTCCACCTTTGACGGCTATGGCTACACCTTC. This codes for CASSLSPADPSTFDGYGYTF.

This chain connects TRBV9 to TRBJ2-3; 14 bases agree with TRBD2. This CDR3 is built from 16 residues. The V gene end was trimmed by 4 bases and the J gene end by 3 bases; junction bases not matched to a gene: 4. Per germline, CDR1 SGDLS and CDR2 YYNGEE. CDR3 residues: CASSPRLAGGTDTQYF. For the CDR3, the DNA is TGTGCCAGCAGCCCCAGACTAGCGGGGGGGACAGATACGCAGTATTTT. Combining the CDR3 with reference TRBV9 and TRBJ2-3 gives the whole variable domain DSGVTQTPKHLITATGQRVTLRCSPRSGDLSVYWYQQSLDQGLQFLIQYYNGEERAKGNILERFSAQQFPDLHSELNLSSLELGDSALYFCASSPRLAGGTDTQYFGPGTRLTVL.

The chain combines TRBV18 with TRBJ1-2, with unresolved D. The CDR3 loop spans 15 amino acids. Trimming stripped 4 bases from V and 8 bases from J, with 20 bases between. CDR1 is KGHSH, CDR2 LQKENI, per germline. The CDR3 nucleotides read TGTGCCAGCTCACGTGGCGACCCAAAGTTGGAGGGCTACACCTTC. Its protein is CASSRGDPKLEGYTF.

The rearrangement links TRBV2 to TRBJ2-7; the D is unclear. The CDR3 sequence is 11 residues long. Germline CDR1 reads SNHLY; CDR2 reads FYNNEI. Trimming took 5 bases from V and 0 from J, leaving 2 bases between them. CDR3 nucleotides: TGTGCCAGCAGTTACTCCTACGAGCAGTACGTC. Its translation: CASSYSYEQYV.

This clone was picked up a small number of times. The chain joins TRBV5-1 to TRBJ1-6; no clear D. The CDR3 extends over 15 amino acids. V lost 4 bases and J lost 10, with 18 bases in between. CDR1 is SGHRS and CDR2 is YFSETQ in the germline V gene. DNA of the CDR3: TGCGCCAGCAGCCGATCCGGGATCGTAAGGTCACCCCTCCACTTT. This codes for CASSRSGIVRSPLHF.

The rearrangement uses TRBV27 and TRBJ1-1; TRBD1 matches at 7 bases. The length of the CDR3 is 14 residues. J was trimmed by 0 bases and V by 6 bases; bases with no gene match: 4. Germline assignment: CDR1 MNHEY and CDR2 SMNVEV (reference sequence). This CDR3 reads CASSRDRMNTEAFF. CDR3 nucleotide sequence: TGTGCCAGCAGCCGGGACAGAATGAACACTGAAGCTTTCTTT.

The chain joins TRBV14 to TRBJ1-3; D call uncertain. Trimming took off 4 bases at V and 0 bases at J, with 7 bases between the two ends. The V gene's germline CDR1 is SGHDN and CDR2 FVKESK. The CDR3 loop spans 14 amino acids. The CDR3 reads CASSLRYSGNTIYF. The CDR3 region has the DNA TGTGCCAGCAGCCTGAGATACTCTGGAAACACCATATATTTT.